The source of this TCR beta chain is a study of T cell responses to AZD1222 COVID-19 vaccine. To note about this clone: Its matching antigen is unknown.

This table comes from immunoSEQ multiplex PCR, and its TCRdb copy is limited to in-frame clones, with some not included. The sample holds 95,000 to 150,000 clones, about 87% seen once. Study-wide points: Two AZD1222 administrations were followed by greater Spike-specific TCR breadth and depth. Variant regions that are unmutated are reportedly the target of nearly half of spike-specific TCRs.

The input for sequencing was peripheral blood, taken on day 0 of AZD1222 vaccination. The TCR sequence derives from an adult in good health.

CDR3 sequence: CASSEEYEQYF. As DNA, the CDR3 is TGTGCCAGCAGTGAAGAGTACGAGCAGTACTTC. This rearrangement joins TRBV2 to TRBJ2-7; no firm D call. There are 11 residues in the CDR3. The V end was cut by 1 base, the J end by 4 bases, with 2 bases between. Per germline, CDR1 SNHLY and CDR2 FYNNEI.